The sequence of this TCR beta chain was determined in a study of CD8 T cells in ankylosing spondylitis. General study results and limits: Matched ankylosing spondylitis synovial fluid reportedly showed significant enrichment of disease-linked clones. It appeared that ankylosing spondylitis blood was characterized by a TCR beta motif of 8 or 9 highly homologous variants.

Libraries of TCR beta came from quantitative 5'-RACE with molecular barcodes. TCRdb re-analysed the 5' RACE reads in MiXCR, keeping a single row per CDR3 protein. The data show under 250,000 distinct CDR3 sequences, about 26% seen once. Germline CDR1 is SGHRS and CDR2 is YFSETQ. V dropped 7 bases and J dropped 5; count of bases not matched to a gene: 12. CDR3 size: 15 residues. Concerning this clonotype: The antigen is not known. This may come from a read error, since a much larger clone is one base off.

The chain carries TRBV5-1 and TRBJ2-5; TRBD1 agrees at 9 bases. The sequencing sample was made of blood, either unsorted or a sorted T cell fraction (not recorded which). The receptor's source is a male donor with ankylosing spondylitis or in good health (not recorded which). The CDR3 region is CASGSTGTGLETQYF. The CDR3 nucleotides are TGCGCCAGCGGCTCCACCGGGACAGGGCTCGAGACCCAGTACTTC. Together with reference TRBV5-1 and TRBJ2-5, the CDR3 gives the full variable domain: KAGVTQTPRYLIKTRGQQVTLSCSPISGHRSVSWYQQTPGQGLQFLFEYFSETQRNKGNFPGRFSGRQFSNSRSEMNVSTLELGDSALYLCASGSTGTGLETQYFGPGTRLLVL.